A single sample gave rise to the 10 T cell receptor beta chains below, sequenced in a study of CD4 T cells in relation to SARS-CoV-2 and coronaviruses. Assay used: immunoSEQ multiplex PCR; TCRdb lists only in-frame clones, some missing. Among about 35,000 clones listed, roughly four fifths were seen once. These receptors' targets are unknown. Sequenced material: naive CD4+ T cells from PBMCs, cultured in vitro. Subset described: naive CD4+ T cells isolated by negative enrichment. The receptors were gathered from an adult with COVID-19.

The CDR3 DNA reads as TGTGCCAGCAATCAGCGGGCTAGCACAGATACGCAGTATTTT. This encodes CASNQRASTDTQYF. V gene TRBV6-5 combines with J gene TRBJ2-3; weak D call: TRBD2 (6 bases). CDR1 is MNHEY, CDR2 SVGAGI, per germline. V was clipped by 7 bases and J by 0 bases, with 11 bases between them. This CDR3 region has 14 residues.

V usage is TRBV7-6 and J usage is TRBJ2-2, with TRBD1 matching over 7 bases. The germline CDR1 and CDR2 sequences are SGHVS and FNYEAQ. J lost 3 bases, V lost 4 bases, and 5 bases had no gene match. CDR3 size: 15 residues. The DNA of the CDR3 is TGTGCCAGCAGCTCAAGGGGGCAGGACACCGGGGAGCTGTTTTTT. Translating it yields CASSSRGQDTGELFF.

The chain employs TRBV6-6 and TRBJ2-7; maybe TRBD1 (7 bases). Per the germline V gene, CDR1 is MNHNY and CDR2 is SVGAGI (reference sequence). V shed 6 bases and J shed 3 bases, with 15 bases lying between them. There are 14 residues in the CDR3. In DNA form, the CDR3 reads TGTGCCAGCAGGGCGCGGCGGGACAGCTACGAGCAGTACTTC. It codes for CASRARRDSYEQYF.

The chain links TRBV27 to TRBJ2-5, with TRBD1 as a possible D gene (5 bases). The length of the CDR3 is 15 residues. Germline V gene sequence: CDR1 MNHEY, CDR2 SMNVEV (reference sequence). V lost 4 bases to trimming and J lost 2 bases, with 14 bases between them. The DNA of the CDR3 is TGTGCCAGCAGTTCTTATTTGACAGAGCAAGAGACCCAGTACTTC. Its translation is CASSSYLTEQETQYF.

The genes are TRBV3-1 (or the pseudogene TRBV3-2) and TRBJ2-1; D is perhaps TRBD1 (6 bases). This CDR3 comprises 14 residues. The germline V gene encodes CDR1 LGHDT and CDR2 YNNKEL (reference sequence). Trimming removed 2 bases at V and 7 bases at J, with 12 bases between. In DNA form, the CDR3 reads TGTGCCAGCAGCCAACGGGACAAAGGAAATGAGCAGTTCTTC. Translating it yields CASSQRDKGNEQFF.

The chain is built from TRBV9 and TRBJ2-7; a weak D match, TRBD1 (6 bases). This CDR3 is built from 16 residues. Trimming pared 0 bases from V and 1 base from J, leaving 14 bases between. The V gene's germline CDR1 is SGDLS and CDR2 YYNGEE. CDR3 DNA: TGTGCCAGCAGCGTAGACCCAGGAACAGGGTCCTACGAGCAGTACTTC. Its translation: CASSVDPGTGSYEQYF. Combining the CDR3 with reference TRBV9 and TRBJ2-7 gives the whole variable domain DSGVTQTPKHLITATGQRVTLRCSPRSGDLSVYWYQQSLDQGLQFLIQYYNGEERAKGNILERFSAQQFPDLHSELNLSSLELGDSALYFCASSVDPGTGSYEQYFGPGTRLTVT.

This chain joins TRBV2 and TRBJ2-1; 7 bases map to TRBD1. J lost 8 bases, V lost 6 bases, and 4 bases had no gene match. Germline V gene lookup returns CDR1 SNHLY and CDR2 FYNNEI. CDR3 size: 12 residues. This CDR3 reads CASSRQGDEQFF. The CDR3, as DNA: TGTGCCAGCAGCCGACAGGGAGATGAGCAGTTCTTC.

V gene TRBV30 combines with J gene TRBJ1-1; D remains unclear. Per the germline V gene, CDR1 is GTSNPN and CDR2 is SVGIG (reference sequence). V lost 7 bases to trimming and J lost 0 bases, with 12 bases between them. The CDR3 is 13 amino acids. The chain's CDR3 is CASTLHVNTEAFF. DNA for the CDR3: TGTGCCTCCACCCTACATGTGAACACTGAAGCTTTCTTT.

The chain uses TRBV6-5 and TRBJ2-1; a possible D gene is TRBD2 (5 bases). Trimming removed 6 bases from V and 4 bases from J, with 10 bases in between. Germline CDR1 reads MNHEY; CDR2 reads SVGAGI. This CDR3 comprises 13 residues. The CDR3 nucleotides are TGTGCCAGCAGCTCTAGCTCTTACAATGAGCAGTTCTTC. It encodes CASSSSSYNEQFF.

CDR3 in DNA: TGTGCCAGCAGTCGGGACAGGGGTACTAATGAAAAACTGTTTTTT. This codes for CASSRDRGTNEKLFF. The gene calls are TRBV5-4 and TRBJ1-4; 10 bases line up with TRBD1. The CDR3 loop spans 15 amino acids. Germline V gene sequence: CDR1 SGHNT, CDR2 YYREEE (reference sequence). J was trimmed by 2 bases and V by 5 bases; bases with no gene match: 3.